The 7 T cell receptor beta chains below come from one sample, sequenced in a study of cytomegalovirus exposure and HLA in healthy donors (dated by TCRdb to the late 2010s). Library generation was performed with the immunoSEQ multiplex PCR assay. The multiplex PCR relied on a mix of 60 forward primers for TCR Vbeta segments and 13 reverse primers for TCR Jbeta segments. TCRdb's version of the immuneACCESS table is confined to in-frame rearrangements and falls short of the full clone set. An unresolved V gene accounts for under half of the shortfall where checked; the remainder is of unknown origin. For this sample there are about 85,000 clones; more than 75% appear just once. Roughly 25% of the sample is held by the ten biggest clonotypes. The specimen sequenced was PBMCs. Receptor source: a woman aged 45-60 years in good health and CMV-seropositive.

The V call is TRBV5-6, the J call TRBJ1-2; 11 bases fit TRBD1. After removal of 1 base from V and 7 bases from J, the junction contained 3 bases not matched to a gene. This CDR3 is 14 amino acids long. Germline V lookup: CDR1 SGHDT, CDR2 YYEEEE. The CDR3 loop reads CASSLRTGGSGYTF. The CDR3 DNA follows: TGTGCCAGCAGCTTGCGGACAGGGGGCTCTGGCTACACCTTC. The entire variable domain, with the rest obtained from reference TRBV5-6 and TRBJ1-2, is as follows: DAGVTQSPTHLIKTRGQQVTLRCSPKSGHDTVSWYQQALGQGPQFIFQYYEEEERQRGNFPDRFSGHQFPNYSSELNVNALLLGDSALYLCASSLRTGGSGYTFGSGTRLTVV.

The J gene is TRBJ1-6, the V gene TRBV5-1, with no clear D. V was cut by 5 bases and J by 15 bases, with 6 bases left in between. Germline lookup yields CDR1 SGHRS and CDR2 YFSETQ. CDR3 length: 9 amino acids. CDR3 coding DNA: TGCGCCAGCAGACTTGACCTCCACTTT. Encoded protein: CASRLDLHF.

This chain joins TRBV7-9 and TRBJ1-2, with 9 positions matching TRBD1. The germline gives CDR1 SEHNR, CDR2 FQNEAQ (reference sequence). J was trimmed by 4 bases and V by 5 bases; bases with no gene match: 11. The CDR3 consists of 16 residues. In DNA, the CDR3 is TGTGCCAGCAGCCTTCCGGGACAGGGAGAAACCTATGGCTACACCTTC. It encodes CASSLPGQGETYGYTF.

V and J are TRBV19 and TRBJ1-2; a weak D match, TRBD1 (5 bases). CDR3 length: 15 residues. CDR1 LNHDA and CDR2 SQIVND come from the germline V gene (reference sequence). V lost 0 bases and J 4 bases, leaving 12 bases between the germline ends. CDR3 DNA sequence: TGTGCCAGTAGTATAGATACGACAGTCTTCTATGGCTACACCTTC. It encodes CASSIDTTVFYGYTF.

Notes on this clone: This sample includes further DNA sequences coding for the same CDR3. The chain couples TRBV9 to TRBJ1-6, with 11 positions matching TRBD1. Trimming at V came to 4 bases and at J to 7 bases, leaving 4 bases not matched to a gene. This CDR3 comprises 15 residues. Germline V gene lookup returns CDR1 SGDLS and CDR2 YYNGEE. The CDR3 DNA follows: TGTGCCAGCAGCCCTCGGACAGGGGGCAATTCACCCCTCCACTTT. Its protein product is CASSPRTGGNSPLHF.

Turning to this clone: The same CDR3 is also encoded by other DNA sequences in this sample. The rearrangement joins TRBV29-1 to TRBJ1-1; TRBD1 is a possible D gene (5 bases). Trimming stripped 6 bases from V and 3 bases from J, with 8 bases between. The length of the CDR3 is 11 residues. In germline, CDR1 is SQVTM, CDR2 ANQGSEA. CDR3 nucleotides: TGCAGCGTCGAGACAGACACTGAAGCTTTCTTT. Amino acids: CSVETDTEAFF.

This chain uses TRBV30 with TRBJ1-2, with a tentative D call TRBD1 (5 bases). Trimming took off 0 bases at V and 6 bases at J, with 5 bases between the two ends. The CDR3 runs to 11 residues. Germline-derived CDR1 and CDR2 are GTSNPN and SVGIG (reference sequence). The CDR3 sequence: CAWSVGDGYTF. The CDR3 region has the DNA TGTGCCTGGAGTGTAGGGGATGGCTACACCTTC.